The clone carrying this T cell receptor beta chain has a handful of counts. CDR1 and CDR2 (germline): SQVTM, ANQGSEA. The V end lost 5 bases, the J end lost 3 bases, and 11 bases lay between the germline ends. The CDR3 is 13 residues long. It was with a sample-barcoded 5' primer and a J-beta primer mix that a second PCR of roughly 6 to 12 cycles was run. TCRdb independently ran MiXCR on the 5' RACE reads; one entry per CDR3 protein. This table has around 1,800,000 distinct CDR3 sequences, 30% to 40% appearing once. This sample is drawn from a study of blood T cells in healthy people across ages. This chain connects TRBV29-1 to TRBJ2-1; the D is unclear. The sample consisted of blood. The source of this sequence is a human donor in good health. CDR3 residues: CSVFGSFYNEQFF. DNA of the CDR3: TGCAGCGTTTTCGGAAGTTTCTACAATGAGCAGTTCTTC.